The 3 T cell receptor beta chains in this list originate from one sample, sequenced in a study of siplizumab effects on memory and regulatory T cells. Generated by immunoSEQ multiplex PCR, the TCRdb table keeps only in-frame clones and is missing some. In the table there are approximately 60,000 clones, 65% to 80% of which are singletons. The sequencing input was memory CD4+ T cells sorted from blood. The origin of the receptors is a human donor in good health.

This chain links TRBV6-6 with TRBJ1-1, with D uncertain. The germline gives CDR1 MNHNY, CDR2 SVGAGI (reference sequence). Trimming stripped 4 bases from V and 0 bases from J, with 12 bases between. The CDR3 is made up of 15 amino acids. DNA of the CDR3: TGTGCCAGCAGTTCCAATGACGGGATGAACACTGAAGCTTTCTTT. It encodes CASSSNDGMNTEAFF.

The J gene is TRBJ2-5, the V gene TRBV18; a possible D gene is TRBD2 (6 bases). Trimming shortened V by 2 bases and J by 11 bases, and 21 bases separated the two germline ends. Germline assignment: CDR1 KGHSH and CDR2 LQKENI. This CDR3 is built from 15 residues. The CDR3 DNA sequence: TGTGCCAGCTCACCAGCTGCGGGGCGCCAAAGGGAGCAGTACTTC. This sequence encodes CASSPAAGRQREQYF.

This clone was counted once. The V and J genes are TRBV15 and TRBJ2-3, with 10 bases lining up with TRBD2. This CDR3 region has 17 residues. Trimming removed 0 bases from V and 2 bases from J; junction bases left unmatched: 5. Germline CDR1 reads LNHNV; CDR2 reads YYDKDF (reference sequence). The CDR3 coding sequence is TGTGCCACCAGCAGAGAACTAGCGGGGAAGTACACAGATACGCAGTATTTT. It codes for CATSRELAGKYTDTQYF.